The 27 T cell receptor beta chains listed next were all sequenced from one sample in a study of early T cells in non-severe SARS-CoV-2 infection. TCRdb redid the calling of the 5' RACE reads with MiXCR, one entry per CDR3 protein. The repertoire has some 52,000 distinct CDR3 sequences, approximately 8% of them found once; the top ten carry around a tenth. The sequenced sample was whole blood. Receptor source: an adult who was a healthcare worker with PCR-confirmed SARS-CoV-2 infection or an uninfected control (not recorded which).

V usage is TRBV5-1 and J usage is TRBJ2-3; D is unclear. The CDR3 runs to 11 residues. CDR1 is SGHRS, CDR2 YFSETQ, per germline. Trimming stripped 4 bases from V and 5 bases from J, with 5 bases between. The CDR3 protein is CASSGEDTQYF. In DNA form, the CDR3 reads TGCGCCAGCAGCGGGGAAGATACGCAGTATTTT.

This clonotype was recorded at least ten times. The chain carries TRBV2 and TRBJ2-7; 10 nucleotides agree with TRBD2. The length of the CDR3 is 14 residues. V dropped 4 bases and J dropped 7; count of bases not matched to a gene: 7. Looked up from germline, CDR1 is SNHLY and CDR2 is FYNNEI. CDR3 sequence reads: CASSGALAGDEQYF. The CDR3 DNA reads TGTGCCAGCAGTGGAGCGCTAGCGGGGGATGAGCAGTACTTC.

This clonotype was detected a few times. V usage is TRBV11-2 and J usage is TRBJ2-3, with 7 positions matching TRBD1. Germline V gene sequence: CDR1 SGHAT, CDR2 FQNNGV. The CDR3 runs to 18 residues. The V gene end was trimmed by 4 bases and the J gene end by 2 bases; junction bases not matched to a gene: 15. In DNA form, the CDR3 reads TGTGCCAGCAGCTCGCTAATAGCGACAGGGAAGTTCACAGATACGCAGTATTTT. Translating it yields CASSSLIATGKFTDTQYF.

The chain couples TRBV28 to TRBJ2-7; unclear D gene. Germline V gives CDR1 MDHEN, CDR2 SYDVKM. V gave up 2 bases and J gave up 5 bases, with 7 bases separating them. This CDR3 is built from 12 residues. The CDR3 protein is CASSLNFNEQYF. CDR3 coding DNA: TGTGCCAGCAGTTTAAATTTCAACGAGCAGTACTTC.

There are many counts of this clonotype. The chain employs TRBV29-1 and TRBJ2-2; 8 nucleotides match TRBD2. From germline, CDR1 is SQVTM and CDR2 ANQGSEA. The CDR3 sequence is 15 residues long. J was trimmed by 1 base and V by 3 bases; bases with no gene match: 4. The CDR3 spells CSVEWLAGNTGELFF. CDR3 nucleotides: TGCAGCGTTGAGTGGCTAGCGGGGAACACCGGGGAGCTGTTTTTT.

In its sample, this clonotype was seen a few times. V and J are TRBV3-1 and TRBJ2-3; D perhaps matches TRBD1 (7 bases). Trimming stripped 0 bases from V and 6 bases from J, with 19 bases between. The CDR3 has 17 amino acids. CDR1 is LGHDT and CDR2 is YNNKEL in the germline V gene (reference sequence). In DNA form, the CDR3 reads TGTGCCAGCAGCCAAGAGCAGGGGGGCCTGACATTGGATACGCAGTATTTT. It encodes CASSQEQGGLTLDTQYF.

The rearrangement uses TRBV18 and TRBJ1-1; the match to TRBD1 covers 7 bases. This CDR3 is 18 amino acids long. V trimming: 6 bases; J trimming: 4 bases; junction bases outside the gene matches: 20. Germline CDR1 and CDR2: KGHSH and LQKENI. CDR3 nucleotides: TGTGCCAGCTCCCCCTCCCTAAGACAGGGATCGAGGACCACTGAAGCTTTCTTT. Protein: CASSPSLRQGSRTTEAFF.

This clonotype was found a few times. This chain connects TRBV5-6 to TRBJ2-2; weak D call: TRBD1 (5 bases). V gave up 7 bases and J gave up 4 bases, with 20 bases separating them. Per the germline V gene, CDR1 is SGHDT and CDR2 is YYEEEE. The CDR3 covers 16 residues. Here the CDR3 DNA reads TGTGCCAGCTCATCAACCCCAGGGAAGGGCACCGGGGAGCTGTTTTTT. Translation gives CASSSTPGKGTGELFF.

The sample holds many counts of this clonotype. The junction shows a germline mismatch at one end, possibly a read error. J is TRBJ2-3 and V is TRBV6-1; TRBD1 or TRBD2 may be the D gene (5 bases each). CDR1 and CDR2 from the germline V gene are MNHNS and SASEGT. CDR3 size: 17 residues. The CDR3 DNA reads TGTGCCAGCAGTGAAAGGGCAGGACCTCTAGCACAGGATATGCAGTATTTT. It codes for CASSERAGPLAQDMQYF.

V is TRBV12-3 or TRBV12-4 and J is TRBJ2-1; TRBD2 agrees at 8 bases. V shed 3 bases, J shed 7 bases, and the junction held 5 bases outside the gene matches. CDR3 size: 14 residues. The CDR3 DNA follows: TGTGCCAGCAGTTTGGGGACTAGTAAGAATGAGCAGTTCTTC. It translates to CASSLGTSKNEQFF.

At least ten counts were recorded for this clonotype. Written as DNA, the CDR3 is TGCAGTGCAACCAAGCGGGGGAATCAGCCCCAGCATTTT. This translates into CSATKRGNQPQHF. The chain is built from TRBV20-1 and TRBJ1-5; a possible D gene is TRBD1 (5 bases). The CDR3 covers 13 residues. Between the trimmed V and J ends, which lost 6 bases and 4 bases, there was a span of 13 bases. Germline-derived CDR1 and CDR2 are DFQATT and SNEGSKA (reference sequence).

This clonotype showed up just a few times. The rearrangement joins TRBV18 to TRBJ2-5; a weak D match, TRBD1 (6 bases). The V gene lost 4 bases and the J gene lost 1 base, with 13 bases spanning the gap. From germline, CDR1 is KGHSH and CDR2 LQKENI. This CDR3 comprises 15 residues. The CDR3 DNA sequence: TGTGCCAGCTCACTAACACAGGGTCCCCAAGAGACCCAGTACTTC. It specifies CASSLTQGPQETQYF.

The J gene is TRBJ2-7, the V gene TRBV12-3 or TRBV12-4, with D perhaps TRBD2 (6 bases). The CDR3 runs to 12 residues. Trimming removed 8 bases at V and 6 bases at J, with 14 bases between. CDR3 sequence (DNA): TGTGCCAGCGGAGGGACGGGCTCCGAGCAGTACTTC. Encoded protein: CASGGTGSEQYF.

The chain couples TRBV4-2 to TRBJ2-3; 10 nucleotides align to TRBD2. This CDR3 is 21 amino acids long. CDR1 and CDR2 (germline): LGHNA, YNFKEQ. V shed 0 bases, J shed 3 bases, and the junction held 18 bases outside the gene matches. CDR3 coding DNA: TGTGCCAGCAGCCAAGATGATCTGGGAACTAGCGGGAACTTGATAACAGATACGCAGTATTTT. Translating it yields CASSQDDLGTSGNLITDTQYF.

This clonotype has ten or more counts. This chain joins TRBV7-3 and TRBJ2-2; D may match TRBD1 or TRBD2 (5 bases each). V was trimmed by 5 bases and J by 0 bases, leaving 13 bases between them. This CDR3 has 16 residues. CDR1 is SGHTA and CDR2 is FQGTGA in the germline V gene. The CDR3 DNA reads as TGTGCCAGCAGCCGACGGGACGGCGCGAACACCGGGGAGCTGTTTTTT. Encoded protein: CASSRRDGANTGELFF.

The sample holds a few counts of this clonotype. The rearrangement joins TRBV10-3 to TRBJ1-5; 8 nucleotides agree with TRBD1. The ends lost 3 bases at V and 6 bases at J; junction bases unmatched: 4. The germline CDR1 and CDR2 sequences are ENHRY and SYGVKD. The CDR3 sequence is 14 residues long. In DNA, the CDR3 is TGTGCCATCAGTGATGGAACAGGGGGTCAGCCCCAGCATTTT. Encoded protein: CAISDGTGGQPQHF.

This clonotype has a handful of counts. The chain combines TRBV6-2 or TRBV6-3 with TRBJ2-1, with D unclear. The germline V and J ends were trimmed by 4 bases and 0 bases, with 7 bases remaining between them. Germline CDR1 reads MNHEY; CDR2 reads SVGEGT. This CDR3 contains 14 residues. The CDR3 nucleotides are TGTGCCAGCAGTTCCGGGTACTCCTACAATGAGCAGTTCTTC. It is translated as CASSSGYSYNEQFF.

Many counts were recorded for this clonotype. The chain is built from TRBV7-6 and TRBJ2-2, with a weak D call TRBD2 (6 bases). V was trimmed by 5 bases and J by 5 bases, leaving 18 bases between them. Germline CDR1 and CDR2: SGHVS and FNYEAQ. The CDR3 runs to 16 residues. CDR3 amino acids: CASSRQSGTSTGELFF. The CDR3 DNA follows: TGTGCCAGCAGCCGCCAATCCGGGACTTCTACCGGGGAGCTGTTTTTT.

This clonotype was seen at least ten times. The chain is built from TRBV7-8 and TRBJ2-5, with 11 bases identical to TRBD2. Trimming removed 4 bases from V and 1 base from J; junction bases left unmatched: 11. This CDR3 region has 18 residues. The V gene's germline CDR1 is SGHVS and CDR2 FQNEAQ. CDR3 nucleotide sequence: TGTGCCAGCAGCTGGGAAACCGGGACTAGCGGCTTCCAAGAGACCCAGTACTTC. Its translation is CASSWETGTSGFQETQYF.

The chain has TRBV7-2 and TRBJ2-7; D is possibly TRBD2 (6 bases). Trimming stripped 3 bases from V and 2 bases from J, with 14 bases between. CDR1 and CDR2 (germline): SGHTA, FQGNSA. CDR3 size: 15 residues. The CDR3 sequence: CASSFLSGLTYEQYF. The CDR3, as DNA: TGTGCCAGCAGCTTTTTAAGCGGGCTTACCTACGAGCAGTACTTC.

In its sample, this clonotype was seen many times. This rearrangement joins TRBV6-1 to TRBJ2-5; 8 bases match TRBD2. The CDR3 is 17 residues long. CDR1 and CDR2 from the germline V gene are MNHNS and SASEGT. V shed 6 bases, J shed 2 bases, and the junction held 14 bases outside the gene matches. CDR3 in amino acids: CASSQKRIAGMQETQYF. Written as DNA, the CDR3 is TGTGCCAGCAGCCAGAAGAGAATAGCGGGGATGCAAGAGACCCAGTACTTC.

The chain links TRBV29-1 to TRBJ2-2; D is possibly TRBD2 (6 bases). Per germline, CDR1 SQVTM and CDR2 ANQGSEA. V was shortened by 6 bases and J by 5 bases, with 16 bases between the two germline ends. The CDR3 has 14 amino acids. The CDR3 sequence: CSVIRDAGTGELFF. The CDR3 bases are TGCAGCGTAATCCGGGACGCGGGAACCGGGGAGCTGTTTTTT.

In this sample, this clonotype turned up many times. The gene calls are TRBV28 and TRBJ2-3, with D tentatively TRBD1 or TRBD2 (5 bases each). CDR3 length: 16 residues. The germline V gene encodes CDR1 MDHEN and CDR2 SYDVKM. V dropped 7 bases and J dropped 4 bases, with 21 bases sitting between them. The CDR3 coding sequence is TGTGCCAGCAACCCCCTTGGGGGAGAGGGGCCAGATACGCAGTATTTT. It codes for CASNPLGGEGPDTQYF.

The chain is built from TRBV2 and TRBJ1-2; 7 bases line up with TRBD1. Germline V CDR1 and CDR2: SNHLY, FYNNEI. The CDR3 spans 13 residues. Losses at the gene ends were 6 bases for V and 1 base for J; bases not matched to a gene: 2. In DNA form, the CDR3 reads TGTGCCAGCAGCGGACAGGATAACTATGGCTACACCTTC. This sequence encodes CASSGQDNYGYTF.

This clonotype was recorded at least ten times. The V call is TRBV3-1, the J call TRBJ1-6; 7 bases fit TRBD1. The CDR3 totals 14 residues. Trimming cost V 2 bases and J 7 bases; bases outside gene matches: 2. CDR1 and CDR2 from the germline V gene are LGHDT and YNNKEL (reference sequence). This chain's CDR3 is CASSQLDRNSPLHF. CDR3 coding DNA: TGTGCCAGCAGCCAACTGGACAGGAATTCACCCCTCCACTTT.

The table lists this clonotype with many counts. The gene calls are TRBV6-5 and TRBJ2-7, with TRBD2 matching 11 bases. V lost 6 bases to trimming and J lost 0 bases; unmatched junction nucleotides: 4. Germline CDR1 MNHEY, CDR2 SVGAGI. CDR3 size: 15 residues. The CDR3 DNA reads as TGTGCCAGCAGACTAGCGGGAGACACCTCCTACGAGCAGTACTTC. Amino acid sequence: CASRLAGDTSYEQYF.

This clonotype was counted between two and nine times. V and J are TRBV9 and TRBJ2-2, with D unclear. V was cut by 1 base and J by 4 bases, with 8 bases left in between. Germline V gene data show CDR1 as SGDLS and CDR2 as YYNGEE. This CDR3 comprises 14 residues. This CDR3 is CASSVMATTGELFF. In DNA form, the CDR3 reads TGTGCCAGCAGCGTAATGGCGACCACCGGGGAGCTGTTTTTT.